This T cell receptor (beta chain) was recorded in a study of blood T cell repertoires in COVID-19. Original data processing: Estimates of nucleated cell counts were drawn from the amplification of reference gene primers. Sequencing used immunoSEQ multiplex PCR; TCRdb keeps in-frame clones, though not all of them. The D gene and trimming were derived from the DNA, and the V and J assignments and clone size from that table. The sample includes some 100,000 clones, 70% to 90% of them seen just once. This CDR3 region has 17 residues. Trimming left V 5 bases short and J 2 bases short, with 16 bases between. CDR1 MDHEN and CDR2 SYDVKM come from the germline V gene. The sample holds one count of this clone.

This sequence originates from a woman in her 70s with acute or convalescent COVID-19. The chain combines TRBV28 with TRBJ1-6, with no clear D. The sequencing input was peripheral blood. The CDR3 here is CASSPGGYSPYNSPLHF. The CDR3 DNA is TGTGCCAGCAGTCCTGGCGGGTATAGCCCCTATAATTCACCCCTCCACTTT.